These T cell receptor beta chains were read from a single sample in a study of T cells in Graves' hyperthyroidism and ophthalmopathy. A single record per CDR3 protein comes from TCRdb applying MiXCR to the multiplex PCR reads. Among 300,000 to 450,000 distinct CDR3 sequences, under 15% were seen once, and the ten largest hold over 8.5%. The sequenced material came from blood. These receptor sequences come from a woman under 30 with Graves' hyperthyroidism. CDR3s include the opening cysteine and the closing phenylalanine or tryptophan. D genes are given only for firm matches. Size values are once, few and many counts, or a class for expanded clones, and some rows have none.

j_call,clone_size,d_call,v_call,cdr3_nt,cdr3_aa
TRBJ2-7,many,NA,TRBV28,TGTGCCAGCAGTTTGGGGGGCTTCTACGAGCAGTACTTC,CASSLGGFYEQYF
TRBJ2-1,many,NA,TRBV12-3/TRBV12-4,TGTGCCAGCAGTTTAGTGGGATTACTCTACAATGAGCAGTTCTTC,CASSLVGLLYNEQFF
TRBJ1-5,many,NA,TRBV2,TGTGCCAGCAGTGAATTACCAGCCCATAGCAATCAGCCCCAGCATTTT,CASSELPAHSNQPQHF
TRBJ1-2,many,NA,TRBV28,TGTGCCAGCAGCCCCCCCCCGACGGGGGAGTCGTATGGCTACACCTTC,CASSPPPTGESYGYTF
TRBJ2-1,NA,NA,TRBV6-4,TGTGCCAGCAGTGCCCCCCCGAAGCCGAGCTCCTACAATGAGCAGTTCTTC,CASSAPPKPSSYNEQFF
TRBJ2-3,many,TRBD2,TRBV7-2,TGTGCCAGCAGCCCACTAGCGGGGACCACAGATACGCAGTATTTT,CASSPLAGTTDTQYF
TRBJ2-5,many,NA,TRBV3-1,TGTGCCAGCAGCCAACTTTTCATGAGAGGGGAGACCCAGTACTTC,CASSQLFMRGETQYF
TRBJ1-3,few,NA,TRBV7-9,TGTGCCAGCAGCTCAAAGGGACACCTTGGAAACACCATATATTTT,CASSSKGHLGNTIYF
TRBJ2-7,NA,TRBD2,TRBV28,TGTGCCAGCAGCATGCCGGGACTAGCGGGGTACGAGCAGTACTTC,CASSMPGLAGYEQYF
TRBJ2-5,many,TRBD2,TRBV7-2,TGTGCCAGCAGCTCGGGGACTAGCGGCCATTCCCAGTACTTC,CASSSGTSGHSQYF
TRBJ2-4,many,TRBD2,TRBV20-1,TGCAGTGCAAACAGCGGGAGGATAAACATTCAGTACTTC,CSANSGRINIQYF
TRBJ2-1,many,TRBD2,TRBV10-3,TGTGCCATCAGTGCTGCCGGGACTAACTCCTACAATGAGCAGTTCTTC,CAISAAGTNSYNEQFF
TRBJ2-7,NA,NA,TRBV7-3,TGTGCCAGCAGCTCGGGGACGGTGACTCGGGAGCAGTACTTC,CASSSGTVTREQYF
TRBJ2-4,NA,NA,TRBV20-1,TGCAGTGCTAGAGAGGTGACCAAAAACATTCAGTACTTC,CSAREVTKNIQYF
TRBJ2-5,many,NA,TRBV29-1,TGCAGCGTTGAAGAGTACAGGGCCCAGTACTTC,CSVEEYRAQYF
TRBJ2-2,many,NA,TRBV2,TGTGCCAGCACCTACCAGGGGGGGGGACTTAACACCGGGGAGCTGTTTTTT,CASTYQGGGLNTGELFF
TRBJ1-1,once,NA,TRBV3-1,TGTGCCAGCAGCCAAGAAGCTAGGACCCCTGAAGCTTTCTTT,CASSQEARTPEAFF
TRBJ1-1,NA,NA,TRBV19,TGTGCCAGTAGTCCGCGACAGGCTGGCACTGAAGCTTTCTTT,CASSPRQAGTEAFF
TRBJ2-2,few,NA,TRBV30,TGTGCCTGGAGTGCCCTAGATAGGGGGGCCGGGGAGCTGTTTTTT,CAWSALDRGAGELFF
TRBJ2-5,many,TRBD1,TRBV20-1,TGCAGTGCTAGCGACAGGGGAGAGACCCAGTACTTC,CSASDRGETQYF
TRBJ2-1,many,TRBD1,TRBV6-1,TGTGCCAGCAGTGGAGGACAGGCAGGACGCGATGAGCAGTTCTTC,CASSGGQAGRDEQFF
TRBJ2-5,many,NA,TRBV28,TGTGCCAGCAGTTTAAAGACAGGTCGTCCCCAAGAGACCCAGTACTTC,CASSLKTGRPQETQYF
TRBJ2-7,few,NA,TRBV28,TGTGCCACCAGCCCTACAACAGGAATCTCCTACGAGCAGTACTTC,CATSPTTGISYEQYF
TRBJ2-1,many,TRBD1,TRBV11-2,TGTGCCAGCAGCCCCCTGACAGGGGGCTTAGATGAGCAGTTCTTC,CASSPLTGGLDEQFF
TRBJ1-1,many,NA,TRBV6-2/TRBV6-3,TGTGCCAGCAGTTACTCAGGACGGCAGAACACTGAAGCTTTCTTT,CASSYSGRQNTEAFF
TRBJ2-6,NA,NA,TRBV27,TGTGCCAGCAGTCCCTTACAGAGCTCTGGGGCCAACGTCCTGACTTTC,CASSPLQSSGANVLTF